Ten or more counts support the clone carrying this T cell receptor beta chain. No antigen is known for it. The study enrolled patients aged 18 to 65 with newly diagnosed hyperthyroidism of under 2 months' duration. Template material for amplifying TCR beta CDR3 regions consisted of RNA transcripts. First-round RT-PCR targeting the TCR CDR3 was performed with the HTBI primer set. Each CDR3 protein is one row after TCRdb ran MiXCR on the multiplex PCR reads. In the table there are a few hundred thousand distinct CDR3 sequences, about 15% of which are singletons. Germline-derived CDR1 and CDR2 are SNHLY and FYNNEI. Between the trimmed V and J ends, which lost 2 bases and 6 bases, there was a span of 11 bases. This CDR3 region has 14 residues. These data come from a study of T cells in Graves' hyperthyroidism and ophthalmopathy. Study-wide findings and caveats: Blood also carried most thyroid clonotypes expanded above 0.001. Ophthalmopathy could be told apart from stable hyperthyroidism with a 13 V-J model.

This sequence joins TRBV2 and TRBJ1-5; D is unresolved. The clonotype comes from a woman aged 40-49 years with Graves' hyperthyroidism that later progressed to Graves' ophthalmopathy. Material for sequencing was blood. The CDR3 spells CASSERRVGQPQHF. The CDR3 coding sequence is TGTGCCAGCAGTGAAAGGAGGGTGGGTCAGCCCCAGCATTTT.